The 6 T cell receptor beta chains in this list originate from one sample, sequenced in a study of shared clonotypes between healthy human individuals. Profiled with immunoSEQ multiplex PCR; TCRdb holds only in-frame clones, not every one. Of fewer than 2.5 million clones in the sample, roughly 93% were seen once. The sample consisted of naive CD4+ T cells from PBMCs. Subset of the sample: CD45RA+ positively selected. All receptors derive from a man aged 18 to 29 in good health. Some clones in this sample may be carry-over from other donors' samples.

V is TRBV19 and J is TRBJ2-7, with D tentatively TRBD2 (6 bases). Trimming took off 5 bases at V and 0 bases at J, with 17 bases between the two ends. Germline CDR1 and CDR2: LNHDA and SQIVND (reference sequence). The length of the CDR3 is 16 residues. CDR3 nucleotides: TGTGCCAGTAGTGGCCCGGGACTTAGTAGCTCCTACGAGCAGTACTTC. This gives the protein CASSGPGLSSSYEQYF.

The chain is built from TRBV29-1 and TRBJ2-3, with D unresolved. The germline CDR1 and CDR2 sequences are SQVTM and ANQGSEA. V dropped 4 bases and J dropped 0 bases, with 11 bases sitting between them. CDR3 size: 14 residues. The CDR3 loop is CSVVGISSTDTQYF. The CDR3 coding sequence is TGCAGCGTTGTAGGCATTTCTAGCACAGATACGCAGTATTTT.

The chain uses TRBV18 and TRBJ2-7; possible D gene TRBD1, 6 bases. CDR3 size: 15 residues. Deletions cut 5 bases from V and 5 bases from J, with 19 bases between. Germline V gene data show CDR1 as KGHSH and CDR2 as LQKENI. CDR3 loop: CASSVGQPLENEQYF. Here the CDR3 DNA reads TGTGCCAGCTCAGTCGGACAGCCCCTTGAGAACGAGCAGTACTTC.

V usage is TRBV10-1 and J usage is TRBJ2-3; TRBD1 agrees at 7 bases. Germline values: CDR1 WNHNN, CDR2 SYGVQD (reference sequence). The trim removed 5 bases at V and 7 bases at J, leaving 9 bases unmatched. The CDR3 is made up of 14 amino acids. CDR3 in DNA: TGCGCCAGCAGTCTCACAGGGGTCGGATATACGCAGTATTTT. Residues: CASSLTGVGYTQYF.

This clone showed up just a few times. The chain recombines TRBV19 with TRBJ1-5, with D hard to call. The CDR3 is 15 residues long. Between the trimmed V and J ends, which lost 7 bases and 0 bases, there was a span of 13 bases. Germline V lookup: CDR1 LNHDA, CDR2 SQIVND (reference sequence). DNA of the CDR3: TGTGCCAGTAACAACCTGCGAGGTAGCAATCAGCCCCAGCATTTT. Translation gives CASNNLRGSNQPQHF.

V usage is TRBV2 and J usage is TRBJ2-1, with 14 nucleotides matching TRBD2. The germline gives CDR1 SNHLY, CDR2 FYNNEI. The V gene end was trimmed by 7 bases and the J gene end by 7 bases; junction bases not matched to a gene: 3. This CDR3 contains 14 residues. Here the CDR3 DNA reads TGTGCCAGCAAAGGGACTAGCGGGAGTAATGAGCAGTTCTTC. Translating it yields CASKGTSGSNEQFF. Full variable domain (remainder filled in from reference TRBV2 and TRBJ2-1): EPEVTQTPSHQVTQMGQEVILRCVPISNHLYFYWYRQILGQKVEFLVSFYNNEISEKSEIFDDQFSVERPDGSNFTLKIRSTKLEDSAMYFCASKGTSGSNEQFFGPGTRLTVL.